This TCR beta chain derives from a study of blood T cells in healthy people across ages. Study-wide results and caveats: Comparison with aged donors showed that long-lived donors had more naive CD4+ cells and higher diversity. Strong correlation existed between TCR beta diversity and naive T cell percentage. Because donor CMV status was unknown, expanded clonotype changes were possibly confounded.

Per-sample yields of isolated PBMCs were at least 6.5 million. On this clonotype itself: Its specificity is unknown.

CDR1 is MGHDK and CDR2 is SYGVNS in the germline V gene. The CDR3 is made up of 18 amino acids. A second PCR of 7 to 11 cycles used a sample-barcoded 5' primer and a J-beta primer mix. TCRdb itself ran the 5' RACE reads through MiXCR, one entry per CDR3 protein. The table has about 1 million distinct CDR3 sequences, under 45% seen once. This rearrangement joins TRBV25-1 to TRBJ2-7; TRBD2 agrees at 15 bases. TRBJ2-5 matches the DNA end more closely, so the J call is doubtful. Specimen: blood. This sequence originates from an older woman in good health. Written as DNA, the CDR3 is TGTGCCAGCAGTAAACCCGGACTAGCGGGAGGGCCTTGTGGGACCCAGTACTTC. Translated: CASSKPGLAGGPCGTQYF.